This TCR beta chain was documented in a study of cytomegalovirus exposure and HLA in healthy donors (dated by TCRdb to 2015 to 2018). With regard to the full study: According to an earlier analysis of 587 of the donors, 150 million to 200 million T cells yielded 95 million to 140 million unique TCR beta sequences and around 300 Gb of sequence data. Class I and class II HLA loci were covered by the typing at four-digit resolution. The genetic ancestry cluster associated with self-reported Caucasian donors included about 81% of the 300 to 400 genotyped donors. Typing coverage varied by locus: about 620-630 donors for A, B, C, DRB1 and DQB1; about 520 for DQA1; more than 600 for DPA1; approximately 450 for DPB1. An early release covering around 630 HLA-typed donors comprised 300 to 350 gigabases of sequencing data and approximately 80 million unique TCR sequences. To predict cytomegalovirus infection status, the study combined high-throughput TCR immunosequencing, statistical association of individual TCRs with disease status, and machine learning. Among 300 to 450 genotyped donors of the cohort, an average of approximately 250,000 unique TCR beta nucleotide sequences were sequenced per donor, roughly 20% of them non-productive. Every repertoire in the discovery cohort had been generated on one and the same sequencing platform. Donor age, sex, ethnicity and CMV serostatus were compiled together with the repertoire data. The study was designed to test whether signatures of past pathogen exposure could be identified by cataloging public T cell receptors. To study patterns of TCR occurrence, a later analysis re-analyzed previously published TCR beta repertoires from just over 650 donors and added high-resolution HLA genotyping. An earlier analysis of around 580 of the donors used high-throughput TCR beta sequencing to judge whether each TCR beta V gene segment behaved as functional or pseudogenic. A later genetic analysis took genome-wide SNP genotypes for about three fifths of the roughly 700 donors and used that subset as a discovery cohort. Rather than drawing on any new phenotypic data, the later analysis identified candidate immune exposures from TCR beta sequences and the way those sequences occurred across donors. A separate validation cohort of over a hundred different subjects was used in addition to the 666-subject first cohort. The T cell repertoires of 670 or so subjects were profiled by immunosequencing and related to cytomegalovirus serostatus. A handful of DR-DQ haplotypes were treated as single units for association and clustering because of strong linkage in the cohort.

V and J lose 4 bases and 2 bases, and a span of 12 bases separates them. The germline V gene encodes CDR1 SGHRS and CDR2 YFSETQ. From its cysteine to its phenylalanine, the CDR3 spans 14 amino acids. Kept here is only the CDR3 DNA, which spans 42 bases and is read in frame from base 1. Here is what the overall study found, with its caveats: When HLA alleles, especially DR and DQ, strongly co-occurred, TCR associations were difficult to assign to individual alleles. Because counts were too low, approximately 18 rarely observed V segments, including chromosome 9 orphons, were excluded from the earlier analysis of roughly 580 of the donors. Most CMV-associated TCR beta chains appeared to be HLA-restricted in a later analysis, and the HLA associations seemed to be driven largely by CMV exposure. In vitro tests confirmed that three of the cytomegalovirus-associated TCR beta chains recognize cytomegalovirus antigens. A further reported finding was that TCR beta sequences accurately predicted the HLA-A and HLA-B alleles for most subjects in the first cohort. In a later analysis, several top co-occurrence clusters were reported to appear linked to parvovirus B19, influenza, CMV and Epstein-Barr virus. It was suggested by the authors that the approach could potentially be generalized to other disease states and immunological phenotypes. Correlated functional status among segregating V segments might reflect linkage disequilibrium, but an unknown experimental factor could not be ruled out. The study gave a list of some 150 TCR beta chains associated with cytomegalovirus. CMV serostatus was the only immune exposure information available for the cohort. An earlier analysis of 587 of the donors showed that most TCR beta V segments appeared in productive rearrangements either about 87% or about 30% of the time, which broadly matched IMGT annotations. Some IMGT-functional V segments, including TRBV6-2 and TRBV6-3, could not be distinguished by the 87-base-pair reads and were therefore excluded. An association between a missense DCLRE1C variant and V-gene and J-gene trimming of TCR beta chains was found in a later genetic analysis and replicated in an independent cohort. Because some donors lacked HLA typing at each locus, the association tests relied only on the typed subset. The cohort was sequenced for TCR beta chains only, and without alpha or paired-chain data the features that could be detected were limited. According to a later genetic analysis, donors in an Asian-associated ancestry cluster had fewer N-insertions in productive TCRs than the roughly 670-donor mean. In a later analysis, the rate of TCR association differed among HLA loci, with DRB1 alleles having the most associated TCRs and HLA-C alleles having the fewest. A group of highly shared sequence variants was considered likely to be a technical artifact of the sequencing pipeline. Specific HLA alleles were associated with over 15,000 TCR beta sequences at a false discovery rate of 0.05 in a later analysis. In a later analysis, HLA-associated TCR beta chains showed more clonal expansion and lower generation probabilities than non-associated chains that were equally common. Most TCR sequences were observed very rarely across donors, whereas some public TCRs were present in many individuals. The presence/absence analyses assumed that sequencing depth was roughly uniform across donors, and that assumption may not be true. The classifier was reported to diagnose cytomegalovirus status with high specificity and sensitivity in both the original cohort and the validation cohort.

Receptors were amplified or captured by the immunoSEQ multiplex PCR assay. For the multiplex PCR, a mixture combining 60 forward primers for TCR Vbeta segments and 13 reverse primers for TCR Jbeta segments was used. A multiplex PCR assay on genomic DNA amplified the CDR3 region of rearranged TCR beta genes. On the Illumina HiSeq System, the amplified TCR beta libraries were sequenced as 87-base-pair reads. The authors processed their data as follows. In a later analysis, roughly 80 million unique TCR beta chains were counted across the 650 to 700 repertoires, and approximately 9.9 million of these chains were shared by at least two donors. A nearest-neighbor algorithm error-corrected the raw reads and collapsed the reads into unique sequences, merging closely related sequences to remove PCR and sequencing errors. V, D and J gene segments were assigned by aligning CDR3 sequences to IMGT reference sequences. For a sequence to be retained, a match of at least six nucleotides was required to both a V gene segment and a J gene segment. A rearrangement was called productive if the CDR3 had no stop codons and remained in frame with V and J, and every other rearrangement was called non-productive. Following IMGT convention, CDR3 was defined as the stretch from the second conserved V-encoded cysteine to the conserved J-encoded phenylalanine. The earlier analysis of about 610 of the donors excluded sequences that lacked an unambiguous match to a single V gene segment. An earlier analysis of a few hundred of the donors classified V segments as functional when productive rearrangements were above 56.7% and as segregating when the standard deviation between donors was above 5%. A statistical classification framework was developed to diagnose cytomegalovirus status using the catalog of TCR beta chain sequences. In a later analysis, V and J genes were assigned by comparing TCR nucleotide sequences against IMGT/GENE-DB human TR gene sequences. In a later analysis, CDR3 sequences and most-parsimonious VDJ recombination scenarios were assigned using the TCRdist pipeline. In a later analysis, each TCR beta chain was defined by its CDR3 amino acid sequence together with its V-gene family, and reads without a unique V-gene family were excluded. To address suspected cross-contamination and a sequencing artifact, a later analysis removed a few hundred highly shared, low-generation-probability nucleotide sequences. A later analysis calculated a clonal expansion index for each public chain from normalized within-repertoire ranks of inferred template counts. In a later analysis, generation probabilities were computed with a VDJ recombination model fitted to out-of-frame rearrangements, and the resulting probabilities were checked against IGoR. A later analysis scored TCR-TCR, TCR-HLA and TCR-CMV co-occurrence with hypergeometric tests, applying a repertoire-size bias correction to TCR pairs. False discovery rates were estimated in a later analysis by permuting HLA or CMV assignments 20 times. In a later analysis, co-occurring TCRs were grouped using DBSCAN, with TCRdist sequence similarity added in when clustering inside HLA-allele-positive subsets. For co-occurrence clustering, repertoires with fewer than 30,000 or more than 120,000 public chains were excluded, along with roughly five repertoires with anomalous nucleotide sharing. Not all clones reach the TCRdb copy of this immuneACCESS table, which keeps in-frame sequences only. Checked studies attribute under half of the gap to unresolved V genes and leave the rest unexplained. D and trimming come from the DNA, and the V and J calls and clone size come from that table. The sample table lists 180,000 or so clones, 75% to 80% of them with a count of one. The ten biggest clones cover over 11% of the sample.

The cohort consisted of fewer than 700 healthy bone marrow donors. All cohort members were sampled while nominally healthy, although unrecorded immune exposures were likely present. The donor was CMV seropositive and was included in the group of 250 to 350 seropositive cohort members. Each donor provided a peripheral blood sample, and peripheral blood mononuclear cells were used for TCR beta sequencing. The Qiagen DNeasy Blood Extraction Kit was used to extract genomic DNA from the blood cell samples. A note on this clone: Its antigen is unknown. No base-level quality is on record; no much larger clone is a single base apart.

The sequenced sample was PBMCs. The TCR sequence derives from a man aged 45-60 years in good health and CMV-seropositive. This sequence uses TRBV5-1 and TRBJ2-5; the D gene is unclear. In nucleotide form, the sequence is TGCGCCAGCAGCCTGTCCTCGGTACAAGAGACCCAGTACTTC. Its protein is CASSLSSVQETQYF.